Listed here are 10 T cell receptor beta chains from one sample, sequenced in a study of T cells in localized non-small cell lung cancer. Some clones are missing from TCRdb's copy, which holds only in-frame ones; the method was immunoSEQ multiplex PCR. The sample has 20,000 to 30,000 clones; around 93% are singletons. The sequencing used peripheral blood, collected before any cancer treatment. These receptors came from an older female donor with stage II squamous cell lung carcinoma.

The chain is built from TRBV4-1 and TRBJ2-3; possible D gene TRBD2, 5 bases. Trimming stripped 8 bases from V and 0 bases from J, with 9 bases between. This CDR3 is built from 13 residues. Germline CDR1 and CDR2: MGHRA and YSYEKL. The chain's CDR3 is CASRGLSTDTQYF. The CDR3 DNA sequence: TGCGCCAGCCGCGGACTCAGCACAGATACGCAGTATTTT.

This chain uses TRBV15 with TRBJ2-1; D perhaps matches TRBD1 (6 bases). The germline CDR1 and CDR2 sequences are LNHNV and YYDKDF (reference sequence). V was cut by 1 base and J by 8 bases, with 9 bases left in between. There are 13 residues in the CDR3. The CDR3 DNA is TGTGCCACCAGCAGAGCGACAGGCCATGAGCAGTTCTTC. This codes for CATSRATGHEQFF.

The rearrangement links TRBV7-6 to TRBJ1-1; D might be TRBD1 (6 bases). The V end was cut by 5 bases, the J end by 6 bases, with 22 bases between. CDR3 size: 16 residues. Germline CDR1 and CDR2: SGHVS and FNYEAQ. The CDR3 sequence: CASSPGPRGGGPEAFF. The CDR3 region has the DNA TGTGCCAGCAGCCCTGGGCCCAGGGGTGGGGGACCTGAAGCTTTCTTT.

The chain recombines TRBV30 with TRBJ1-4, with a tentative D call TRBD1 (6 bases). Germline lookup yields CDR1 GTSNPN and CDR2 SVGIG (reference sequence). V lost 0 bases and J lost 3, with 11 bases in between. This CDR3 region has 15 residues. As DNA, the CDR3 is TGTGCCTGGAGTGTACCGACAGGCTCTAATGAAAAACTGTTTTTT. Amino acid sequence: CAWSVPTGSNEKLFF. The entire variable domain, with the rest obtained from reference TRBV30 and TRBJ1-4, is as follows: SQTIHQWPATLVQPVGSPLSLECTVEGTSNPNLYWYRQAAGRGLQLLFYSVGIGQISSEVPQNLSASRPQDRQFILSSKKLLLSDSGFYLCAWSVPTGSNEKLFFGSGTQLSVL.

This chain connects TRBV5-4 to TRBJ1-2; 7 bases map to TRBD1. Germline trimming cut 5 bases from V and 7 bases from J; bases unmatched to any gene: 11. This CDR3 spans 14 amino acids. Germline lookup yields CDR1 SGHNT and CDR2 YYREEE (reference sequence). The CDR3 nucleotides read TGTGCCAGCAGATACCGGGACAGCGAGAGTGGCTACACCTTC. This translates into CASRYRDSESGYTF.

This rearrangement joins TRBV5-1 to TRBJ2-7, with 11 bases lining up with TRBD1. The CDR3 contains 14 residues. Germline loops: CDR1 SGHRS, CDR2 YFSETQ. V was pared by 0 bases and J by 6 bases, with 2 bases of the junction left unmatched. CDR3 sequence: CASSLVGTGGEQYF. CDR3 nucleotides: TGCGCCAGCAGCTTGGTTGGGACAGGGGGCGAGCAGTACTTC.

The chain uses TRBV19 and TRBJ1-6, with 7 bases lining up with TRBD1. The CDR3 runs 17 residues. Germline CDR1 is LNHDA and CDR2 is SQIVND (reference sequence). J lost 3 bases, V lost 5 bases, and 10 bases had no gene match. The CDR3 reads CASSASGGSGYNSPLHF. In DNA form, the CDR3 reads TGTGCCAGTAGTGCTTCAGGGGGATCGGGCTATAATTCACCCCTCCACTTT. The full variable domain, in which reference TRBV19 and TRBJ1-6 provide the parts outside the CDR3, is DGGITQSPKYLFRKEGQNVTLSCEQNLNHDAMYWYRQDPGQGLRLIYYSQIVNDFQKGDIAEGYSVSREKKESFPLTVTSAQKNPTAFYLCASSASGGSGYNSPLHFGNGTRLTVT.

The CDR3 loop reads CASSLGSFSYNEQFF. The CDR3, as DNA: TGCGCCAGCAGCTTGGGGAGCTTCTCCTACAATGAGCAGTTCTTC. This rearrangement joins TRBV5-1 to TRBJ2-1; D is unresolved. The CDR3 is 15 residues long. Trimming cost V 0 bases and J 0 bases, with 7 bases left between them. Germline lookup yields CDR1 SGHRS and CDR2 YFSETQ.

In DNA, the CDR3 is TGTGCCAGCAGCACACCATCTAGCTCCTACAATGAGCAGTTCTTC. It is translated as CASSTPSSSYNEQFF. The chain combines TRBV7-6 with TRBJ2-1; no firm D call. V was trimmed by 5 bases and J by 0 bases, leaving 11 bases between them. The germline V gene encodes CDR1 SGHVS and CDR2 FNYEAQ. This CDR3 contains 15 residues.

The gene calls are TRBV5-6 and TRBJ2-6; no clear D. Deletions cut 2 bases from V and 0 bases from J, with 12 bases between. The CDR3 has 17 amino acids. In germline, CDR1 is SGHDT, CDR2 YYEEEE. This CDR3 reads CASSFARHFSGANVLTF. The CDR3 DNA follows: TGTGCCAGCAGCTTCGCGAGACATTTCTCTGGGGCCAACGTCCTGACTTTC.